These T cell receptor beta chains were read from a single sample in a study of T cell changes during pregnancy in multiple sclerosis. The table came from immunoSEQ multiplex PCR; TCRdb's copy has only in-frame clones and leaves some out. The sample consists of around 55,000 clones, 85% to 95% of them appearing once. The source was CD8+ T cells from peripheral blood mononuclear cells, collected in the third trimester of pregnancy. The receptors come from a female donor with multiple sclerosis, enrolled in a pregnancy study. CDR3s include the opening cysteine and the closing phenylalanine or tryptophan. Fields, in order: CDR3 length, V gene, CDR3 protein.

>18|TRBV9
CASSVGGLLLRGTDTQYF
>16|TRBV2
CASSTTSGTNTGELFF
>15|TRBV7-7
CASSPGLGNTGELFF
>13|TRBV27
CASSGLVAYEQYF
>11|TRBV28
CGSRRGTEAFF
>15|TRBV4-2
CASSQDGLAGVGQYF
>16|TRBV14
CASSLIGLARHNEQFF
>14|TRBV6-5
CASSYYAGNYGYTF
>17|TRBV27
CASSFQLAGGLIYEQYF
>15|TRBV27
CASSLSRTGDTEAFF
>16|TRBV6-5
CASSLLAEPLYNEQFF
>14|TRBV7-3
CASSLKVQGGELFF
>14|TRBV7-9
CASSTSGRPNEQFF
>14|TRBV30
CAWSGAGPYNEQFF
>15|TRBV19
CASSINRGIEREQYF
>17|TRBV27
CASSSGTSGRSYNEQFF
>14|TRBV10-2
CASGLRDRAYGYTF
>17|TRBV4-3
CASSQAALRQGSQPQHF
>16|TRBV27
CASSYTPGGRTGELFF
>15|TRBV11-2
CASSSGRVGLPEQFF
>15|TRBV7-2
CASSSTSGSGYGYTF
>16|TRBV13
CASSFYGVGENTEAFF
>14|TRBV5-1
CASSSGLATYEQYF
>16|TRBV7-2
CASSWGQGAPYNEQFF
>16|TRBV5-8
CASSESLGGGSYEQYF
>14|TRBV13
CASATGGPNYEQYF
>13|TRBV5-5
CASRGLFSYEQYF
>15|TRBV5-4
CASSHPGLVYNEQFF
>13|TRBV4-2
CASSQGDFYEQYF
>18|TRBV25-1
CASSAPGLARGTYNEQFF
>14|TRBV28
CASTTRGGTGELFF
>16|TRBV6-4
CASSKPVDRDQETQYF
>18|TRBV13
CASSLGGTSGSGTDTQYF
>14|TRBV19
CASSIDRGNTEAFF
>16|TRBV28
CASSALLAGEADTQYF
>13|TRBV19
CATGGDLGDTQYF
>14|TRBV12-5
CASGLAGDSYEQYF
>15|TRBV27
CASSGGLAAVNEQYF
>19|TRBV28
CASRTDRSGTSGFFYTQYF
>14|TRBV28
CASSFQGLDYGYTF
>15|TRBV7-4
CASSLDSRVNQPQHF
>15|TRBV19
CASSSRDRDDYGYTF
>13|TRBV6-1
CASIQGGYYGYTF
>13|TRBV9
CASSVGWGHEQYF
>15|TRBV6-6
CASSYFDRGNTEAFF
>16|TRBV12-5
CASGLVLRGFTDTQYF
>17|TRBV5-1
CASSPGVQAPYHNEQFF
>14|TRBV13
CASSRGIVSYEQYF
>13|TRBV9
CASSVGAEETQYF
>16|TRBV27
CASSLTAGGSYNEQFF
>14|TRBV27
CASSWFGSYNEQFF
>13|TRBV27
CASSFGGGTEAFF
>16|TRBV9
CASSAGHPPRADTQYF
>13|TRBV6-1
CASTEFTGYEQYF
>15|TRBV2
CASSVDRGLNTEAFF
>15|TRBV5-1
CASSHPRVGTETQYF
>16|TRBV7-3
CASSLMSPYRGGAQHF
>13|TRBV6-1
CASSEATAYEQYF
>14|TRBV6-4
CASSVSAAINEQFF
>11|TRBV29-1
CSVEDLYEQYF